These 19 T cell receptor beta chains were all obtained from the same sample, sequenced in a study of T cell responses to AZD1222 COVID-19 vaccine. TCRdb keeps only in-frame clones here, not all; method: immunoSEQ multiplex PCR. The sample has 100,000 to 150,000 clones, roughly 84% seen once; the top ten hold roughly a tenth. The sequencing used peripheral blood, collected on day 0 of AZD1222 vaccination. All receptors come from an adult in good health.

The rearrangement links TRBV12-3 or TRBV12-4 to TRBJ1-1, with D possibly being TRBD1 (6 bases). Trimming removed 6 bases at V and 4 bases at J, with 9 bases between. The CDR3 is 12 residues long. CDR3 DNA sequence: TGTGCCAGCAGCCTACAGGGCACTGAAGCTTTCTTT. This sequence encodes CASSLQGTEAFF.

The V and J genes are TRBV6-5 and TRBJ2-1; the D gene is possibly TRBD1 (6 bases). V was pared by 7 bases and J by 10 bases, with 20 bases between. The germline gives CDR1 MNHEY, CDR2 SVGAGI. This CDR3 is 14 amino acids long. The CDR3 loop reads CASTYRVYSGEQFF. CDR3 sequence (DNA): TGTGCCAGCACATACAGGGTATACAGCGGCGAGCAGTTCTTC.

This clone was recorded only once. Relative to the germline gene, one junction end is altered; a read error may explain this. V gene TRBV27 combines with J gene TRBJ2-2; D is possibly TRBD1 (6 bases). The length of the CDR3 is 15 residues. Germline V lookup: CDR1 MNHEY, CDR2 SMNVEV (reference sequence). The CDR3 reads CTSRAPRRGAGELFF. The CDR3 DNA follows: TGTACCAGCCGTGCGCCGCGCAGGGGTGCCGGGGAGCTGTTTTTT.

This sequence joins TRBV24-1 and TRBJ2-7; unclear D gene. Looked up from germline, CDR1 is KGHDR and CDR2 is SFDVKD. CDR3 length equals 9 residues. With 11 bases removed from V and 7 bases from J, the gap between germline ends came to 8 bases. In DNA form, the CDR3 reads TGTGCCATCGAAGAAGAGCAGTACTTC. Encoded protein: CAIEEEQYF.

This clone has only one observation. The genes are TRBV6-2 or TRBV6-3 and TRBJ1-1; 9 bases map to TRBD1. The CDR3 totals 17 residues. V shed 0 bases and J 6 bases; nucleotides not matched to a gene: 11. CDR1 and CDR2 (germline): MNHEY, SVGEGT. Here the CDR3 reads CASSYSIGTGHIPEAFF. The CDR3 DNA sequence: TGTGCCAGCAGTTACTCGATCGGGACAGGGCACATTCCTGAAGCTTTCTTT.

The rearrangement links TRBV19 to TRBJ1-1; D gene unclear. Germline CDR1 LNHDA, CDR2 SQIVND (reference sequence). Trimming took off 3 bases at V and 4 bases at J, with 9 bases between the two ends. The CDR3 is made up of 13 amino acids. The CDR3 DNA reads as TGTGCCAGTAGTATGGGCTACTCCACTGAAGCTTTCTTT. Translation gives CASSMGYSTEAFF.

J is TRBJ2-3 and V is TRBV4-2; 7 bases align to TRBD2. The CDR3 has 16 amino acids. V dropped 4 bases and J dropped 2; count of bases not matched to a gene: 9. Germline CDR1 LGHNA, CDR2 YNFKEQ. The CDR3 DNA sequence: TGTGCCAGCAGCCTCGACGGGGGGACCTCCACAGATACGCAGTATTTT. Encoded protein: CASSLDGGTSTDTQYF.

The chain combines TRBV3-1 (or the pseudogene TRBV3-2) with TRBJ2-5; D gene ambiguous. The CDR3 contains 13 residues. Germline CDR1 and CDR2: LGHDT and YNNKEL (reference sequence). V lost 4 bases and J 3 bases, leaving 9 bases between the germline ends. The CDR3 bases are TGTGCCAGCAGCCCCCTTACTGAAGAGACCCAGTACTTC. Its protein product is CASSPLTEETQYF.

This clone was seen a few times. The CDR3 reads CASSPSAGFSSYEQYF. The CDR3 region has the DNA TGTGCCAGCAGTCCAAGCGCAGGATTTAGCTCCTACGAGCAGTACTTC. The chain combines TRBV27 with TRBJ2-7; D remains unclear. Germline V gene lookup returns CDR1 MNHEY and CDR2 SMNVEV (reference sequence). CDR3 length: 16 amino acids. V was cut by 5 bases and J by 0 bases, with 17 bases left in between.

CDR3 bases: TGCGCCAGCAGCTTGGTGTCCCTAGCGGACAACAATGAGCAGTTCTTC. This sequence encodes CASSLVSLADNNEQFF. The chain is built from TRBV5-1 and TRBJ2-1; TRBD2 aligns across 7 bases. V shed 0 bases and J 5 bases; nucleotides not matched to a gene: 8. Germline CDR1 and CDR2: SGHRS and YFSETQ. The CDR3 contains 16 residues.

This chain uses TRBV4-1 with TRBJ1-3; 10 bases agree with TRBD1. CDR1 is MGHRA and CDR2 is YSYEKL in the germline V gene. The CDR3 is 17 amino acids. The ends lost 3 bases at V and 0 bases at J; junction bases unmatched: 5. CDR3 sequence (DNA): TGCGCCAGCAGCCAGGGACAGGGGCCTATCTCTGGAAACACCATATATTTT. It is translated as CASSQGQGPISGNTIYF.

In DNA form, the CDR3 reads TGTGCCAGCAGTTTACGGTTAAGTTGGCAGCCCCAGCATTTT. Residues: CASSLRLSWQPQHF. The rearrangement links TRBV28 to TRBJ1-5; no clear D gene. Germline CDR1 and CDR2: MDHEN and SYDVKM. V gave up 2 bases and J gave up 7 bases, with 12 bases separating them. CDR3 size: 14 residues.

The J gene is TRBJ1-5, the V gene TRBV5-1; no definite D call. Trimming took 4 bases from V and 2 from J, leaving 10 bases between them. The length of the CDR3 is 14 residues. Germline loops: CDR1 SGHRS, CDR2 YFSETQ. The CDR3 loop is CASSLGEGNQPQHF. The CDR3 region has the DNA TGCGCCAGCAGCCTCGGTGAGGGCAATCAGCCCCAGCATTTT.

The V gene is TRBV11-2, the J gene TRBJ2-1; TRBD2 agrees at 12 bases. Germline CDR1 and CDR2: SGHAT and FQNNGV. CDR3 length: 17 amino acids. The trim removed 6 bases at V and 4 bases at J, leaving 10 bases unmatched. CDR3 DNA sequence: TGTGCCAGCAGACCCCTAGCGGGGGGGCCCGTATACAATGAGCAGTTCTTC. It codes for CASRPLAGGPVYNEQFF.

On this clone: A junction boundary mismatches the germline segment, possibly from a read error. J is TRBJ1-5 and V is TRBV12-3 or TRBV12-4, with TRBD1 matching 8 bases. This CDR3 has 12 amino acids. CDR3 sequence: CASSGPQGAQDF. For the CDR3, the DNA is TGTGCCAGCAGTGGACCGCAGGGGGCACAAGATTTT.

This clone was counted a single time. CDR3: CASSSQGTGGSYGYTF. The CDR3 nucleotides are TGTGCCAGCAGCTCGCAAGGGACAGGGGGCTCCTATGGCTACACCTTC. The rearrangement uses TRBV5-4 and TRBJ1-2; 12 bases are a match to TRBD1. The length of the CDR3 is 16 residues. Germline CDR1 is SGHNT and CDR2 is YYREEE (reference sequence). Germline trimming cut 3 bases from V and 4 bases from J; bases unmatched to any gene: 7.

This clone was counted a few times. V gene TRBV12-3 or TRBV12-4 combines with J gene TRBJ1-2, with 7 bases that match TRBD1. The CDR3 is 11 amino acids. V dropped 6 bases and J dropped 9; count of bases not matched to a gene: 4. CDR3 bases: TGTGCCAGCAGGCTGACAGGGAGCTACACCTTC. Translation gives CASRLTGSYTF.

The CDR3 loop is CASSFHTTDTQYF. In DNA, the CDR3 is TGTGCCAGCAGTTTTCACACCACAGATACGCAGTATTTT. V gene TRBV12-3 or TRBV12-4 combines with J gene TRBJ2-3; D unclear. CDR3 length: 13 amino acids. The V and J ends lost 3 bases and 2 bases respectively, with 6 bases between them.

The chain uses TRBV6-6 and TRBJ2-7, with 7 bases fitting TRBD1. The ends lost 1 base at V and 6 bases at J; junction bases unmatched: 12. This CDR3 region has 16 residues. The germline gives CDR1 MNHNY, CDR2 SVGAGI (reference sequence). CDR3 sequence: CASSYWAGAGGGEQYF. CDR3 DNA sequence: TGTGCCAGCAGTTACTGGGCGGGCGCAGGGGGTGGCGAGCAGTACTTC.